This T cell receptor beta chain emerged from a study of Ad26.COV2.S vaccination and SARS-CoV-2 variants. Whole-study findings and limits: Assessments of TCR breadth and depth may have underestimated the total T cell responses. Participants in the vaccine arm had higher spike-specific TCR breadth; placebo recipients had lower.

The CDR3 length is 14 residues. Germline assignment: CDR1 SGHRS and CDR2 YFSETQ. V dropped 2 bases and J dropped 6; count of bases not matched to a gene: 2. The treatment: around 19 received Ad26.COV2.S at low or high dose, single or two shots; about 5 received placebo; per-sample allocation not given. Collection of the samples took place on day 63 after the first injection of vaccine or placebo. Assay: immunoSEQ multiplex PCR; the TCRdb copy retains only in-frame clones and omits some. This table holds about 350,000 clones, about 87% found once. As for this clone: Its target is not known.

The V call is TRBV5-1, the J call TRBJ2-1; 10 nucleotides line up with TRBD1. Here the sequenced sample was peripheral blood, taken in a trial of Ad26.COV2.S vaccine versus placebo. This sequence originates from a person aged 18-65 years who received the Ad26.COV2.S COVID-19 vaccine or a placebo. In DNA form, the CDR3 reads TGCGCCAGCAGCTTAGGACAGGGGGGCAATGAGCAGTTCTTC. Protein product: CASSLGQGGNEQFF.